The 32 T cell receptor beta chains in this list originate from one sample, sequenced in a study of metastatic and nonmetastatic thyroid tumors. Treatment of any kind had been given to no patient before thyroid surgery. TCRdb re-called the PCR reads through MiXCR. The sample consists of over 15,000 clones, around an eighth of them appearing once. The sequencing input was tumor tissue. Receptors were obtained from a female donor with papillary thyroid cancer or a benign thyroid nodule (not recorded which). Some clones in this sample may be carry-over from other donors' samples.

The table lists this clone with many counts. J is TRBJ2-7 and V is TRBV19, with 10 bases identical to TRBD1. The CDR3 is 16 amino acids. Germline CDR1 and CDR2: LNHDA and SQIVND (reference sequence). V was clipped by 9 bases and J by 0 bases; unmatched bases: 11. The CDR3: CARREGTGASSYEQYF. CDR3 nucleotides: TGTGCCAGGAGAGAAGGGACAGGGGCCAGCTCCTACGAGCAGTACTTC. The full variable domain, its missing parts supplied by reference TRBV19 and TRBJ2-7, is DGGITQSPKYLFRKEGQNVTLSCEQNLNHDAMYWYRQDPGQGLRLIYYSQIVNDFQKGDIAEGYSVSREKKESFPLTVTSAQKNPTAFYLCARREGTGASSYEQYFGPGTRLTVT.

This clone occurred many times. CDR3 nucleotide sequence: TGCAGTGCTGAACCGGGACAGGGGTACTACACCTTC. Translated: CSAEPGQGYYTF. V is TRBV20-1 and J is TRBJ1-2, with 10 nucleotides matching TRBD1. Trimming removed 5 bases from V and 10 bases from J; junction bases left unmatched: 7. Germline loops: CDR1 DFQATT, CDR2 SNEGSKA (reference sequence). This CDR3 is built from 12 residues.

This clone was seen repeatedly, ten times or more. The rearrangement uses TRBV14 and TRBJ1-3; D is uncertain. V shed 0 bases and J shed 9 bases, with 12 bases lying between them. Germline V gene sequence: CDR1 SGHDN, CDR2 FVKESK. The CDR3 runs to 14 residues. The DNA of the CDR3 is TGTGCCAGCAGCCAAGACTATCCAGTAGGCACCATATATTTT. Translating gives CASSQDYPVGTIYF.

CDR3 sequence (DNA): TGTGCCAGCAGCTCCATTCAGGGACTTGGGGATGGCTACACCTTC. This encodes CASSSIQGLGDGYTF. The J gene is TRBJ1-2, the V gene TRBV9, with a tentative D call TRBD1 (5 bases). The CDR3 contains 15 residues. The germline CDR1 and CDR2 sequences are SGDLS and YYNGEE. V was pared by 4 bases and J by 6 bases, with 19 bases between.

Many counts were recorded for this clone. V and J are TRBV20-1 and TRBJ1-6, with D possibly matching TRBD1 (5 bases). CDR3 length equals 12 residues. The germline gives CDR1 DFQATT, CDR2 SNEGSKA (reference sequence). Trimming stripped 4 bases from V and 14 bases from J, with 15 bases between. The CDR3: CSATKDGGALHF. The DNA of the CDR3 is TGCAGTGCTACTAAAGACGGAGGGGCCCTCCACTTT.

Ten or more counts support this clone. The V call is TRBV12-5, the J call TRBJ1-5; 7 positions match TRBD1. The CDR3 loop spans 18 amino acids. V shed 0 bases and J 7 bases; nucleotides not matched to a gene: 15. CDR1 is LGHNT, CDR2 FRNRAP, per germline. The CDR3 reads CASGLVRGQGFNGQPQHF. CDR3 DNA sequence: TGTGCTAGTGGTTTGGTAAGGGGGCAGGGTTTTAACGGGCAGCCCCAGCATTTT.

This clone is medium-sized. This chain connects TRBV30 to TRBJ2-7; 9 bases agree with TRBD2. The germline V gene has CDR1 GTSNPN and CDR2 SVGIG (reference sequence). The CDR3 sequence is 15 residues long. The V segment lost 2 bases and the J segment 4 bases; nucleotides outside the gene matches: 9. The CDR3 protein is CAWSQSAGGPYEQYF. CDR3 DNA: TGTGCCTGGAGTCAGAGCGCGGGAGGGCCTTACGAGCAGTACTTC.

This clone was seen many times. The rearrangement uses TRBV19 and TRBJ1-5; the match to TRBD1 covers 11 bases. The junction had 4 bases not matched to a gene; V was cut back by 4 bases and J by 5 bases. Per germline, CDR1 LNHDA and CDR2 SQIVND (reference sequence). The CDR3 has 15 residues. The CDR3 DNA is TGTGCCAGTAGTAGGGACAGGGGGTTATATCAGCCCCAGCATTTT. Its protein product is CASSRDRGLYQPQHF. Looking up the rest from reference TRBV19 and TRBJ1-5 gives the full variable domain: DGGITQSPKYLFRKEGQNVTLSCEQNLNHDAMYWYRQDPGQGLRLIYYSQIVNDFQKGDIAEGYSVSREKKESFPLTVTSAQKNPTAFYLCASSRDRGLYQPQHFGDGTRLSIL.

This clone was seen many times. The chain combines TRBV6-1 with TRBJ1-2; TRBD1 matches at 9 bases. V lost 6 bases and J lost 5; bases outside the gene matches: 7. Germline CDR1 is MNHNS and CDR2 is SASEGT. This CDR3 is 14 amino acids long. CDR3 coding DNA: TGTGCCAGCAGCGGGACAGGGACTATTTATGGCTACACCTTC. The encoded protein is CASSGTGTIYGYTF.

This clone was found a few times. The chain is built from TRBV2 and TRBJ1-1; the match to TRBD1 covers 7 bases. Germline V CDR1 and CDR2: SNHLY, FYNNEI. The CDR3 has 13 amino acids. With V trimmed by 11 bases and J by 4 bases, 10 bases remained unmatched. CDR3 amino acids: CAGRTGVSTEAFF. CDR3 sequence (DNA): TGTGCCGGAAGGACAGGAGTCTCCACTGAAGCTTTCTTT.

The V gene is TRBV30, the J gene TRBJ2-2; no clear D. There are 12 residues in the CDR3. Trimming stripped 1 base from V and 7 bases from J, with 7 bases between. The germline gives CDR1 GTSNPN, CDR2 SVGIG (reference sequence). CDR3 nucleotides: TGTGCCTGGAGTGCTCTGGGCGGGGAGCTGTTTTTT. Protein: CAWSALGGELFF.

This chain's CDR3 is CASSVKGTYEQYF. DNA of the CDR3: TGTGCCAGCAGTGTTAAGGGGACCTACGAGCAGTACTTC. The chain links TRBV27 to TRBJ2-7; weak D call: TRBD1 (5 bases). V lost 5 bases, J lost 2 bases, and 10 bases lay in between. Germline V CDR1 and CDR2: MNHEY, SMNVEV (reference sequence). The CDR3 runs to 13 residues.

This clone showed up many times. The V and J genes are TRBV20-1 and TRBJ2-7; D is possibly TRBD2 (6 bases). V lost 3 bases and J 1 base, leaving 13 bases between the germline ends. The CDR3 length is 14 residues. Germline V gene sequence: CDR1 DFQATT, CDR2 SNEGSKA (reference sequence). CDR3 DNA sequence: TGCAGTGCTAGTATGACGGGAGTATCCTACGAGCAGTACTTC. Translating it yields CSASMTGVSYEQYF.

This clone was recorded at least ten times. This chain uses TRBV30 with TRBJ1-5; D ambiguous. The CDR3 has 14 amino acids. Deletions cut 3 bases from V and 0 bases from J, with 9 bases between. Germline V lookup: CDR1 GTSNPN, CDR2 SVGIG (reference sequence). The CDR3 loop reads CAWRGRNSNQPQHF. In DNA form, the CDR3 reads TGTGCCTGGAGAGGACGGAATAGCAATCAGCCCCAGCATTTT.

This clone was seen many times. This chain connects TRBV12-3 or TRBV12-4 to TRBJ2-5; 10 nucleotides agree with TRBD1. The CDR3 consists of 15 residues. The V gene end was trimmed by 3 bases and the J gene end by 1 base; junction bases not matched to a gene: 2. The CDR3: CASSFRTGGQETQYF. CDR3 DNA sequence: TGTGCCAGCAGTTTCAGGACAGGGGGCCAAGAGACCCAGTACTTC.

This chain links TRBV7-3 with TRBJ2-2; D is perhaps TRBD1 (6 bases). With 2 bases removed from V and 1 base from J, the gap between germline ends came to 8 bases. The CDR3 has 15 residues. Germline V gene sequence: CDR1 SGHTA, CDR2 FQGTGA. CDR3 DNA sequence: TGTGCCAGCAGCTTACTAGGGGGGAACACCGGGGAGCTGTTTTTT. Residues: CASSLLGGNTGELFF.

This clone was recorded at least ten times. This chain links TRBV11-2 with TRBJ2-5; the D is unclear. This CDR3 contains 15 residues. From germline, CDR1 is SGHAT and CDR2 FQNNGV. Trimming took off 2 bases at V and 3 bases at J, with 13 bases between the two ends. The chain's CDR3 is CASSLRLRMEETQYF. The CDR3 nucleotides are TGTGCCAGCAGCTTACGACTCAGGATGGAAGAGACCCAGTACTTC.

The chain links TRBV2 to TRBJ2-3; no firm D call. Deletions cut 3 bases from V and 11 bases from J, with 15 bases between. This CDR3 has 13 amino acids. Germline-derived CDR1 and CDR2 are SNHLY and FYNNEI. The CDR3 nucleotides read TGTGCCAGCAGTGACCTGGATAGAACCTGGCAGTATTTT. Amino acids: CASSDLDRTWQYF.

By share, this clone ranks as medium-sized. The gene calls are TRBV3-1 and TRBJ2-7; D is uncertain. Per germline, CDR1 LGHDT and CDR2 YNNKEL (reference sequence). The CDR3 runs 12 residues. The germline V and J ends were trimmed by 6 bases and 3 bases, with 9 bases remaining between them. In DNA form, the CDR3 reads TGTGCCAGCAGTAAGGTCGGCTACGAGCAGTACTTC. This sequence encodes CASSKVGYEQYF.

This clone was seen many times. The DNA of the CDR3 is TGCAGTGCTTCGAACCGGGGTTCACCCCTCCACTTT. Its translation: CSASNRGSPLHF. The chain couples TRBV20-1 to TRBJ1-6; no clear D gene. CDR1 is DFQATT, CDR2 SNEGSKA, per germline (reference sequence). The CDR3 has 12 amino acids. The V end lost 5 bases, the J end lost 9 bases, and 11 bases lay between the germline ends.

There are many counts of this clone. V is TRBV7-9 and J is TRBJ1-1; D gene ambiguous. The CDR3 spans 14 residues. Trimming removed 1 base at V and 1 base at J, with 7 bases between. Germline loops: CDR1 SEHNR, CDR2 FQNEAQ (reference sequence). The CDR3 reads CASSLVGGNTEAFF. In nucleotides, the CDR3 is TGTGCCAGCAGCTTAGTGGGTGGGAACACTGAAGCTTTCTTT.

This clone was recorded many times. The rearrangement uses TRBV9 and TRBJ2-7; weak D call: TRBD1 (8 bases). Germline assignment: CDR1 SGDLS and CDR2 YYNGEE. The V end was cut by 3 bases, the J end by 0 bases, with 16 bases between. The CDR3 is 16 residues long. This CDR3 reads CASSEGQGLSSYEQYF. The CDR3 coding sequence is TGTGCCAGCAGCGAAGGACAGGGACTAAGCTCCTACGAGCAGTACTTC.

In its sample, this clone was seen many times. The chain combines TRBV28 with TRBJ2-5; maybe TRBD2 (5 bases). This CDR3 comprises 14 residues. V gave up 3 bases and J gave up 2 bases, with 10 bases separating them. The germline V gene has CDR1 MDHEN and CDR2 SYDVKM. The DNA for the CDR3 is TGTGCCAGCAGTTTCTCTAGAGGGCAAGAGACCCAGTACTTC. Residues: CASSFSRGQETQYF.

The gene calls are TRBV20-1 and TRBJ1-2, with D possibly matching TRBD1 (5 bases). The ends were cut back, 0 bases at V and 7 bases at J, with 18 bases in the middle. The CDR3 runs 15 residues. Germline CDR1 DFQATT, CDR2 SNEGSKA (reference sequence). The DNA of the CDR3 is TGCAGTGCTAGAGATCCCGCACTCTCGGGGGTTGGCTACACCTTC. It yields the protein CSARDPALSGVGYTF.

The J gene is TRBJ2-7, the V gene TRBV3-1; weak D call: TRBD1 (6 bases). Per germline, CDR1 LGHDT and CDR2 YNNKEL (reference sequence). The CDR3 covers 17 residues. V was shortened by 1 base and J by 0 bases, with 16 bases between the two germline ends. CDR3 sequence: CASSQAVTGGYSYEQYF. CDR3 DNA: TGTGCCAGCAGCCAAGCGGTGACAGGCGGCTACTCCTACGAGCAGTACTTC.

At least ten counts were recorded for this clone. The chain employs TRBV19 and TRBJ2-4; D is possibly TRBD1 (5 bases). Trimming removed 6 bases from V and 0 bases from J, with 12 bases in between. Germline loops: CDR1 LNHDA, CDR2 SQIVND (reference sequence). The length of the CDR3 is 15 residues. The CDR3 DNA sequence: TGTGCCAGTAGCAGGGCTTACCTAGCCAAAAACATTCAGTACTTC. This codes for CASSRAYLAKNIQYF.

The table lists this clone with many counts. Sequence at one end of the junction differs from germline and may be a read error. This same CDR3 is encoded by further DNA sequences in the sample. The CDR3 is CASSRTDRGINEQYF. CDR3 sequence (DNA): TGCGCCAGCAGTCGAACGGACAGGGGAATAAACGAGCAGTACTTC. The J gene is TRBJ2-7, the V gene TRBV3-1; TRBD1 matches at 9 bases. Per the germline V gene, CDR1 is LGHDT and CDR2 is YNNKEL (reference sequence). There are 15 residues in the CDR3.

This clone was observed at least ten times. Other DNA sequences within the sample encode an identical CDR3. This chain connects TRBV18 to TRBJ1-3; D ambiguous. Trimming took 2 bases from V and 0 from J, leaving 8 bases between them. CDR1 and CDR2 (germline): KGHSH, LQKENI. CDR3 length: 15 amino acids. The CDR3 DNA reads as TGTGCCAGCTCACCAGAGGCCGTCTCTGGAAACACCATATATTTT. Residues: CASSPEAVSGNTIYF.

The chain has TRBV7-2 and TRBJ1-4; D remains unclear. The germline gives CDR1 SGHTA, CDR2 FQGNSA. There are 15 residues in the CDR3. V lost 5 bases to trimming and J lost 8 bases, with 18 bases between them. The CDR3 is CASSLGGNLGEKLFF. CDR3 DNA: TGTGCCAGCAGCCTGGGCGGGAACCTAGGGGAAAAACTGTTTTTT.

This chain links TRBV5-1 with TRBJ1-1, with D unclear. Germline V gives CDR1 SGHRS, CDR2 YFSETQ. The CDR3 extends over 13 amino acids. The germline V and J ends were trimmed by 4 bases and 5 bases, with 12 bases remaining between them. The CDR3 coding sequence is TGCGCCAGCAGCCCTTCCCCAGGTACTGAAGCTTTCTTT. Residues: CASSPSPGTEAFF.

At least ten counts were recorded for this clone. A much larger clone is a single base away; this may be a read error. Here the CDR3 DNA reads TGTGCCGGCAAGGCATCTGGGGCCAACGTCCTGACTTTC. Translated, it gives CAGKASGANVLTF. The chain links TRBV2 to TRBJ2-6; D is undetermined. Germline V lookup: CDR1 SNHLY, CDR2 FYNNEI. Deletions cut 11 bases from V and 1 base from J, with 9 bases between. CDR3 length: 13 amino acids.

This clone showed up many times. This chain connects TRBV9 to TRBJ2-1; 11 bases agree with TRBD1. Germline V gene sequence: CDR1 SGDLS, CDR2 YYNGEE. The CDR3 is made up of 15 amino acids. V was pared by 2 bases and J by 4 bases, with 2 bases of the junction left unmatched. Here the CDR3 reads CASSVGTGGYNEQFF. CDR3 bases: TGTGCCAGCAGCGTCGGGACAGGGGGGTACAATGAGCAGTTCTTC.